The sample holds a few counts of the clone carrying this T cell receptor beta chain. The antigen is undetermined. A multiplex PCR was run with 60 Vbeta primers and 13 Jbeta primers. Original processing methods: In a later analysis, 80 million or so unique TCR beta chains included roughly 11 million shared by two or more donors. The table came from immunoSEQ multiplex PCR; TCRdb's copy has only in-frame clones and leaves some out. That table furnishes V, J and clone size, whereas the DNA furnished D and trimming. The sample has about 130,000 clones, around 77% seen once. This specimen comes from a study of cytomegalovirus exposure and HLA in healthy donors. With V trimmed by 5 bases and J by 8 bases, 8 bases remained unmatched. Germline V CDR1 and CDR2: SGHAT, FQNNGV. This CDR3 has 14 residues. Study-wide results and limits: An ancestry cluster, one associated with Asian ancestry, reportedly showed fewer N-insertions than the 666-donor mean in a later analysis. Some V segments (TRBV6-2 and TRBV6-3 among them) were excluded as indistinguishable.

This clonotype originated in a man aged 30-40 years in good health and CMV-seronegative. The chain couples TRBV11-2 to TRBJ1-4; 7 bases map to TRBD1. The material sequenced was PBMCs. The CDR3 bases are TGTGCCAGCAGCAAGAGACAGGGTGGGGAAAAACTGTTTTTT. It codes for CASSKRQGGEKLFF.